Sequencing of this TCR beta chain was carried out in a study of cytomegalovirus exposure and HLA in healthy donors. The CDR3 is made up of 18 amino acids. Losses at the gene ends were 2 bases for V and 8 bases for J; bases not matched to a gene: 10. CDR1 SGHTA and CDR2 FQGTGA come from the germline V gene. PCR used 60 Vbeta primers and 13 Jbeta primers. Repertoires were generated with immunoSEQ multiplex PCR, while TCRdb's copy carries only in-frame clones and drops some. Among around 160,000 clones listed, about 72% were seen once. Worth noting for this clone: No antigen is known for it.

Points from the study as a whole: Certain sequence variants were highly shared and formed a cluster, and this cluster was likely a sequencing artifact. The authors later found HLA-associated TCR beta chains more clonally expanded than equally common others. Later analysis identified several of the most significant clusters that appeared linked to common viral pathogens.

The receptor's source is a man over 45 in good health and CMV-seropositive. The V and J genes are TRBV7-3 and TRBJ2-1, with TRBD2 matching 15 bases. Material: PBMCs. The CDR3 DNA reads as TGTGCCAGCAGCTTATTCCCCGGACTAGCGGGGGGGCCTGATGAGCAGTTCTTC. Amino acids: CASSLFPGLAGGPDEQFF.